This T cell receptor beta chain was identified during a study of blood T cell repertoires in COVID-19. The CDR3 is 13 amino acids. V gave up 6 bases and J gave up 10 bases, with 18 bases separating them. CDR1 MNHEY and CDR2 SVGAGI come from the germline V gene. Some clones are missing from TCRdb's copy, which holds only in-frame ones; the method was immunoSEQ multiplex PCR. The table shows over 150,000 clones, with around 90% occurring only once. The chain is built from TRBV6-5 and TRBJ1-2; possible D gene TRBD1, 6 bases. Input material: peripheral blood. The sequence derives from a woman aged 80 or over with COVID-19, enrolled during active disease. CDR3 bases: TGTGCCAGCAGGGGACAAACGCCCGCTCTCTACACCTTC. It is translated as CASRGQTPALYTF.